This is a list of T cell receptor beta chains from one sample in a study of blood T cell repertoires in COVID-19. Repertoires were generated with immunoSEQ multiplex PCR, while TCRdb's copy carries only in-frame clones and drops some. The sample comprises 150,000 to 200,000 clones, approximately 84% of which are singletons, and over 2.5% rests with the top ten. Sequencing used peripheral blood. The receptor set was obtained from a human donor with acute or convalescent COVID-19. The donor label of this sample is uncertain. Each CDR3 is given with its conserved first and last residue. A D gene is named only where the DNA matches it firmly. Clone size is shown for a subset of rows, as once, few, many or a class of expanded clone.

J gene	clone size	D gene	V gene	CDR3 DNA	CDR3 protein
TRBJ2-7	.	.	TRBV28	TGTGCCAGCAGTTTTGACACCTACGAGCAGTACTTC	CASSFDTYEQYF
TRBJ2-7	few	.	TRBV18	TGTGCCAGCTCACTTCTACCACAGGGTCCTTCAGACGAGCAGTACTTC	CASSLLPQGPSDEQYF
TRBJ1-2	.	TRBD1	TRBV6-1	TGTGCCAGCAGTGATACAGGGGGCGGCTACACCTTC	CASSDTGGGYTF
TRBJ1-1	.	TRBD1	TRBV5-4	TGCGCCAGCAGCTCCCCGACAGGGAGAGATGCTTTCTTT	CASSSPTGRDAFF
TRBJ1-6	.	TRBD1	TRBV3-1/TRBV3-2	TGTGCCAGCAGCCAAGATGCAGGGGGCAGCAAGTCACCCCTCCACTTT	CASSQDAGGSKSPLHF
TRBJ2-1	.	TRBD2	TRBV3-1/TRBV3-2	TGTGCCAGCAGCCGCGGACTAGCCGGTGAGCAGTTCTTC	CASSRGLAGEQFF
TRBJ2-5	.	TRBD1	TRBV9	TGTGCCAGCAGCGGATTGACAGGGACGGAGACCCAGTACTTC	CASSGLTGTETQYF
TRBJ1-1	.	TRBD1	TRBV10-1	TGCGCCAGCAGCCATGGACAGGGGAACACTGAAGCTTTCTTT	CASSHGQGNTEAFF
TRBJ2-1	.	.	TRBV2	TGTGCCAGGGGACAGGCGGGACTACTCTACAATGAGCAGTTCTTC	CARGQAGLLYNEQFF
TRBJ1-5	few	.	TRBV2	TGTGCCAGCAGGGGGTCAGGGGAGAAACAGCATTTT	CASRGSGEKQHF